This T cell receptor (beta chain) was retrieved from a study of CD8 T cells in ankylosing spondylitis. Study results and limitations: Disease-linked clones reportedly showed significant enrichment in matched ankylosing spondylitis synovial fluid.

J lost 6 bases, V lost 5 bases, and 11 bases had no gene match. CDR3 length equals 15 residues. Germline-derived CDR1 and CDR2 are DFQATT and SNEGSKA (reference sequence). Quantitative 5'-RACE with molecular barcodes generated TCR beta libraries. TCRdb processed the 5' RACE reads anew with MiXCR; each CDR3 protein has one entry. The table shows approximately 220,000 distinct CDR3 sequences, with about 26% occurring only once. The sample holds many counts of this clonotype. Its specificity is unknown. This clonotype was sampled from a male donor with ankylosing spondylitis or in good health (not recorded which). J is TRBJ2-3 and V is TRBV20-1; 10 bases are a match to TRBD1. Sequencing was carried out using blood, either unsorted or a sorted T cell fraction (not recorded which). The CDR3, as DNA: TGCAGTGCTTCGACCGGGACAGGGGAAGGTGATACGCAGTATTTT. Protein product: CSASTGTGEGDTQYF.